The 3 T cell receptor beta chains presented below share a single source sample, sequenced in a study of regulatory T cells in long-lasting Graves disease. According to the study, TCR beta libraries were built with iRepertoire HTBI primers and CDR3-region Arm-PCR. A single record per CDR3 protein comes from TCRdb applying MiXCR to the multiplex PCR reads. The table includes about 420,000 distinct CDR3 sequences, about 16% detected once. The time point here: newly diagnosed GD, antithyroid drugs for less than 3 months. Construction of the TCR library relied on RNA isolated from PBMCs. This sample also appeared in a second study, on T cells in Graves' hyperthyroidism and ophthalmopathy.

The material sequenced was peripheral blood mononuclear cells (PBMCs), taken at new diagnosis, from a patient treated with antithyroid drugs. These receptors were collected from a woman between 18 and 29 years old with Graves disease.

The rearrangement joins TRBV29-1 to TRBJ2-1; TRBD2 agrees at 9 bases. Germline CDR1 SQVTM, CDR2 ANQGSEA. This CDR3 comprises 17 residues. Trimming took 3 bases from V and 3 from J; bases not matched to a gene: 12. In nucleotides, the CDR3 is TGCAGCGTTGATCCTAGCGGGAAAAAAAAAAACTACAATGAGCAGTTCTTC. This codes for CSVDPSGKKKNYNEQFF.

This clonotype was seen at least ten times. This sequence joins TRBV18 and TRBJ1-1, with D unresolved. There are 15 residues in the CDR3. V lost 3 bases and J lost 3, with 14 bases in between. Germline CDR1 KGHSH, CDR2 LQKENI. For the CDR3, the DNA is TGTGCCAGCTCACCCACCGGTGCTACGGACACTGAAGCTTTCTTT. Translated: CASSPTGATDTEAFF.

In this sample, this clonotype turned up a few times. This CDR3 reads CASSHDRGLGGSPLHF. CDR3 nucleotides: TGTGCCAGCAGCCACGACAGGGGGCTAGGGGGTTCACCCCTCCACTTT. This chain uses TRBV3-1 with TRBJ1-6; the match to TRBD1 covers 10 bases. V lost 3 bases to trimming and J lost 9 bases; unmatched junction nucleotides: 8. The V gene's germline CDR1 is LGHDT and CDR2 YNNKEL (reference sequence). The CDR3 length is 16 residues.